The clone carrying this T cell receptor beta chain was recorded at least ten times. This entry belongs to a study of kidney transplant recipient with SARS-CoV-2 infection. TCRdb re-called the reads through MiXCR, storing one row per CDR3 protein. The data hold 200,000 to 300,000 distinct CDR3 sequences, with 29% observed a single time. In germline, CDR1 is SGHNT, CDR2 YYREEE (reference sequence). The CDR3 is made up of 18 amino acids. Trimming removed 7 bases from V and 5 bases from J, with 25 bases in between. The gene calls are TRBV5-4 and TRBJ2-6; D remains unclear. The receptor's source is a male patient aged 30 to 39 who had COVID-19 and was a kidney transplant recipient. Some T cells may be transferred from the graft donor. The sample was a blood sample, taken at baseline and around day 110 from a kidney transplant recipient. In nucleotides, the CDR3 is TGTGCCAGCTGTCTAGATCGTACCAGACAAAGTCGGGCCAACGTCCTGACTTTC. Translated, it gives CASCLDRTRQSRANVLTF.